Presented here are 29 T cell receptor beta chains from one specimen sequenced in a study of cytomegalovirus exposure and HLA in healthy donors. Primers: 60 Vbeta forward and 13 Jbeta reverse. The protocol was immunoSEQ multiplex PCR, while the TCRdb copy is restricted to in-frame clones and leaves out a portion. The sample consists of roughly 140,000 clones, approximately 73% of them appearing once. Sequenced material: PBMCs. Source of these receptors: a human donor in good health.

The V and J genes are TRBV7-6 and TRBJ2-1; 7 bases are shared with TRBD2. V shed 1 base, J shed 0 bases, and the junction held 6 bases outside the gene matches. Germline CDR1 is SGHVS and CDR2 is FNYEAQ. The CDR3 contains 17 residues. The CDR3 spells CASSLETSSSSYNEQFF. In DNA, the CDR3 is TGTGCCAGCAGCTTAGAGACTAGCTCCAGCTCCTACAATGAGCAGTTCTTC.

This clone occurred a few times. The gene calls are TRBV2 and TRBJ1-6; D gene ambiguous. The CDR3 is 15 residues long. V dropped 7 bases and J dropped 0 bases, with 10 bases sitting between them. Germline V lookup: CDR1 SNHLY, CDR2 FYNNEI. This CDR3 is CASIDESSYNSPLHF. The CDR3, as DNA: TGTGCCAGCATTGACGAGAGCTCCTATAATTCACCCCTCCACTTT.

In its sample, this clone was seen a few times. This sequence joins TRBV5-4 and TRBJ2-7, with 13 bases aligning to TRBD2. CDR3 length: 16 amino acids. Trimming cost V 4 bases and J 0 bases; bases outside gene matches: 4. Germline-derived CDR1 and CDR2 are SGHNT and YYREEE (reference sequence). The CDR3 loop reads CASSKGTSGTSYEQYF. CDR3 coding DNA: TGTGCCAGCAGCAAAGGGACTAGCGGGACCTCCTACGAGCAGTACTTC.

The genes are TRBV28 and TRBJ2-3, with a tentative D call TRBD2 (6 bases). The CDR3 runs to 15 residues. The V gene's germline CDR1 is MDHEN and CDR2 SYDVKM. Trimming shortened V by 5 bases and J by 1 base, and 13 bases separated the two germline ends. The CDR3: CASSPSGGGTDTQYF. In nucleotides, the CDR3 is TGTGCCAGCAGTCCCTCGGGCGGGGGCACAGATACGCAGTATTTT.

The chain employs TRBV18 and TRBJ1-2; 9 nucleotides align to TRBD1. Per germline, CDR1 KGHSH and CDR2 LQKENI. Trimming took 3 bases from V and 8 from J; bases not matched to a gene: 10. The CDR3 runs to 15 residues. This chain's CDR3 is CASSPSGQGPFGYTF. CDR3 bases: TGTGCCAGCTCACCTTCGGGACAGGGCCCTTTCGGCTACACCTTC.

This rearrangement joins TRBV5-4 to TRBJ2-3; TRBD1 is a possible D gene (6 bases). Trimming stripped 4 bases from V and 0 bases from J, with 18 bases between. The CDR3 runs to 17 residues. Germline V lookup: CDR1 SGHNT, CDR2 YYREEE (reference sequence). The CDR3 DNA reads TGTGCCAGCAGCACATGGACAGTTAGACCTAGCACAGATACGCAGTATTTT. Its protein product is CASSTWTVRPSTDTQYF.

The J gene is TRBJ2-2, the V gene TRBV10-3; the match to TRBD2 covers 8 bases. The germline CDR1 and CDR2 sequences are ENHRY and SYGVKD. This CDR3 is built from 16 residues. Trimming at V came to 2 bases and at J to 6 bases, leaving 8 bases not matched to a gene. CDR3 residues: CAISELSGSRAGELFF. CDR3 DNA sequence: TGTGCCATCAGTGAGCTCAGCGGGAGTAGGGCCGGGGAGCTGTTTTTT.

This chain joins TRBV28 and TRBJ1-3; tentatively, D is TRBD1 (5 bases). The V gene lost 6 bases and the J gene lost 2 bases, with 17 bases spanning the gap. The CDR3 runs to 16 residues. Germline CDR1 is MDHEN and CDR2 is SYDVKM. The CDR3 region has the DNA TGTGCCAGCAGCAAACGACAATGGGGGGCTGGAAACACCATATATTTT. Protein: CASSKRQWGAGNTIYF.

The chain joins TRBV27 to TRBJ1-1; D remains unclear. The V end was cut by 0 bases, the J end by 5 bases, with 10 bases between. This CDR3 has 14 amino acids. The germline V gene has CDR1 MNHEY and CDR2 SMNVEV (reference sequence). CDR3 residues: CASSLSAGLTEAFF. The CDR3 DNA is TGTGCCAGCAGTTTATCGGCGGGTCTGACTGAAGCTTTCTTT.

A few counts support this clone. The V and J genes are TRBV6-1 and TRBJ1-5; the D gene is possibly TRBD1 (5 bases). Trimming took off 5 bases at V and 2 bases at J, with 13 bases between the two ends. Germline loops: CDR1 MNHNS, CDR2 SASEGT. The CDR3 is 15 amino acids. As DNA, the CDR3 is TGTGCCAGCAGTATCGGGGGGACGGGCAATCAGCCCCAGCATTTT. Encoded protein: CASSIGGTGNQPQHF.

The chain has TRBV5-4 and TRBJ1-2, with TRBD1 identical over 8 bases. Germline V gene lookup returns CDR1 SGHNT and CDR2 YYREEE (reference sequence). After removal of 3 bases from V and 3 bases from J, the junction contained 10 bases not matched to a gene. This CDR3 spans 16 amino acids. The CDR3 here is CASSSTQGAVHYGYTF. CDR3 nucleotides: TGTGCCAGCAGCTCTACGCAGGGGGCCGTTCACTATGGCTACACCTTC.

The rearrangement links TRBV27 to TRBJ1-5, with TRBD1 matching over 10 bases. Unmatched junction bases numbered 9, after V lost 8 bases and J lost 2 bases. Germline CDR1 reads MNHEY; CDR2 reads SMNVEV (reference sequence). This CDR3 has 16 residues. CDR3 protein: CASASTGGLGNQPQHF. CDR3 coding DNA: TGTGCCAGCGCTTCGACAGGGGGCCTCGGCAATCAGCCCCAGCATTTT.

The CDR3 DNA reads as TGTGCCATCAGGGGACAGGGAGCTTACGAGCAGTACTTC. Amino acids: CAIRGQGAYEQYF. V gene TRBV10-3 combines with J gene TRBJ2-7; 9 bases match TRBD1. The germline CDR1 and CDR2 sequences are ENHRY and SYGVKD. CDR3 length equals 13 residues. Trimming removed 6 bases from V and 4 bases from J; junction bases left unmatched: 4.

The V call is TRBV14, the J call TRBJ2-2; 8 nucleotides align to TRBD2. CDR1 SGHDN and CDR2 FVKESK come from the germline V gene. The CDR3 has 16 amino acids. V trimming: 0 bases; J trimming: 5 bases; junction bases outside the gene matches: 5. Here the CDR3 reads CASSQDPGGRTGELFF. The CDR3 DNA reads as TGTGCCAGCAGCCAAGATCCGGGGGGGCGGACCGGGGAGCTGTTTTTT.

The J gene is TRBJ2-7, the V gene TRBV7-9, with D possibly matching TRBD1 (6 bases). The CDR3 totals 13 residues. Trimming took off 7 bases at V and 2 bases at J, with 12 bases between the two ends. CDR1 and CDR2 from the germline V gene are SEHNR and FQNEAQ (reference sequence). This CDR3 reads CASTLQGTYEQYF. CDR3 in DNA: TGTGCCAGCACCCTCCAGGGGACCTACGAGCAGTACTTC. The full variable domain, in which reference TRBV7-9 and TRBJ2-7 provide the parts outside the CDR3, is DTGVSQNPRHKITKRGQNVTFRCDPISEHNRLYWYRQTLGQGPEFLTYFQNEAQLEKSRLLSDRFSAERPKGSFSTLEIQRTEQGDSAMYLCASTLQGTYEQYFGPGTRLTVT.

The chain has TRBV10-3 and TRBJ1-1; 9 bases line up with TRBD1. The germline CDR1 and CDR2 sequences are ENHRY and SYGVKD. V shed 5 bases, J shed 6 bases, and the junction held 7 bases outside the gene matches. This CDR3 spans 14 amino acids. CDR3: CAISLRDREAEAFF. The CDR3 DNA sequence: TGTGCCATCAGTCTCCGGGACAGGGAGGCTGAAGCTTTCTTT.

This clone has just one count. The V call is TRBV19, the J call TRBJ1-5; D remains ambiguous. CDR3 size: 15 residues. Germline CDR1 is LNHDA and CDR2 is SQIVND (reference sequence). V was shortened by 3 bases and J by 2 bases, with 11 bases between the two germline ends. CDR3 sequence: CASSIGGNRNQPQHF. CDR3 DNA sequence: TGTGCCAGTAGTATCGGCGGGAACCGCAATCAGCCCCAGCATTTT. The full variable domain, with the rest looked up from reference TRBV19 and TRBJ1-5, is DGGITQSPKYLFRKEGQNVTLSCEQNLNHDAMYWYRQDPGQGLRLIYYSQIVNDFQKGDIAEGYSVSREKKESFPLTVTSAQKNPTAFYLCASSIGGNRNQPQHFGDGTRLSIL.

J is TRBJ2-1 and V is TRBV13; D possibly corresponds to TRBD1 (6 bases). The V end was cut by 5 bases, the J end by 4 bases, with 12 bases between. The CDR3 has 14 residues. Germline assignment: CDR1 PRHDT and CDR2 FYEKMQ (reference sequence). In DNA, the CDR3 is TGTGCCAGCAGCCCCGGGGACACTTACAATGAGCAGTTCTTC. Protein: CASSPGDTYNEQFF.

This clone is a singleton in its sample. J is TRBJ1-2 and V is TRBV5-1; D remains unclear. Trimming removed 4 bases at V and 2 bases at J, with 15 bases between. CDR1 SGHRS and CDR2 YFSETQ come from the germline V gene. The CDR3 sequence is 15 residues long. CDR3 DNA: TGCGCCAGCAGCCAGGACTTGAGTTGGAACTATGGCTACACCTTC. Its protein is CASSQDLSWNYGYTF. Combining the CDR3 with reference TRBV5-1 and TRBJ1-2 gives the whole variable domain KAGVTQTPRYLIKTRGQQVTLSCSPISGHRSVSWYQQTPGQGLQFLFEYFSETQRNKGNFPGRFSGRQFSNSRSEMNVSTLELGDSALYLCASSQDLSWNYGYTFGSGTRLTVV.

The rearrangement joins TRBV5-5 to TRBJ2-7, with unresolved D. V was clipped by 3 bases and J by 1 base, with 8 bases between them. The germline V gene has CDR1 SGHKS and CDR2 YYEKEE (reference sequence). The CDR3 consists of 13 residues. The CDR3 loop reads CASSSLESYEQYF. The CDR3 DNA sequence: TGTGCCAGCAGCTCCCTGGAGTCCTACGAGCAGTACTTC.

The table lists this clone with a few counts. In DNA, the CDR3 is TGTGCCAGCAGCCGCCGGGGACAGGCGGGCCTGTTGGAGCAGTACTTC. Translated, it gives CASSRRGQAGLLEQYF. The V call is TRBV7-6, the J call TRBJ2-7, with TRBD1 matching over 8 bases. With V trimmed by 5 bases and J by 7 bases, 16 bases remained unmatched. This CDR3 spans 16 amino acids. Germline lookup yields CDR1 SGHVS and CDR2 FNYEAQ.

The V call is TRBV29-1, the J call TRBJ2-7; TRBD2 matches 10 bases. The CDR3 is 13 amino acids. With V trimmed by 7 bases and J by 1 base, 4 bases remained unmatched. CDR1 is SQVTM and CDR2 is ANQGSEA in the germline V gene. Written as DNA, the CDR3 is TGCAGCGCCCAAGCGGGAGGGTCCTACGAGCAGTACTTC. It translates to CSAQAGGSYEQYF.

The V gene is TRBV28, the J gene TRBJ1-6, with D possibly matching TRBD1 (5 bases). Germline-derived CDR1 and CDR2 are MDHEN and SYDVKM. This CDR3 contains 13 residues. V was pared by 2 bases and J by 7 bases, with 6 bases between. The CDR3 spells CASSLRGNSPLHF. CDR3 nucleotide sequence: TGTGCCAGCAGTTTACGGGGGAATTCACCCCTCCACTTT.

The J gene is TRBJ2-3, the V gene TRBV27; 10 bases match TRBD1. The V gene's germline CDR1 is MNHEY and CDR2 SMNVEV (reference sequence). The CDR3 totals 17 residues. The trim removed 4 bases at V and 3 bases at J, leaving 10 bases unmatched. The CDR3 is CASSSALGTGVTDTQYF. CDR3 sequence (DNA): TGTGCCAGCAGTTCCGCCCTTGGGACAGGGGTGACAGATACGCAGTATTTT.

The CDR3 here is CASSLEGSGGGDTQYF. Here the CDR3 DNA reads TGTGCCAGCAGCTTAGAGGGTAGCGGGGGCGGAGATACGCAGTATTTT. The chain couples TRBV9 to TRBJ2-3, with 9 bases identical to TRBD2. The CDR3 consists of 16 residues. The V segment lost 4 bases and the J segment 5 bases; nucleotides outside the gene matches: 11. Germline V gene lookup returns CDR1 SGDLS and CDR2 YYNGEE.

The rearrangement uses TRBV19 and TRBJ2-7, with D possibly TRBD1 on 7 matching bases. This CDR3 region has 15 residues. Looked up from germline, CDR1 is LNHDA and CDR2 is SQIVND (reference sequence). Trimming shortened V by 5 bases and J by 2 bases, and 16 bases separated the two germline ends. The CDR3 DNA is TGTGCCAGTAGTGTGATAACAGGGGAGGCCTACGAGCAGTACTTC. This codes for CASSVITGEAYEQYF.

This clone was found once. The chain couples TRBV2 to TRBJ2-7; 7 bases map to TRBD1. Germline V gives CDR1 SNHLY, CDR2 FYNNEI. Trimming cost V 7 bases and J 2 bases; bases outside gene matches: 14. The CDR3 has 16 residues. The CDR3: CASKVDRDSGPYEQYF. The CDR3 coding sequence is TGTGCCAGCAAGGTAGACCGGGACAGTGGTCCCTACGAGCAGTACTTC. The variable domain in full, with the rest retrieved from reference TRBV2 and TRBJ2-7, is EPEVTQTPSHQVTQMGQEVILRCVPISNHLYFYWYRQILGQKVEFLVSFYNNEISEKSEIFDDQFSVERPDGSNFTLKIRSTKLEDSAMYFCASKVDRDSGPYEQYFGPGTRLTVT.

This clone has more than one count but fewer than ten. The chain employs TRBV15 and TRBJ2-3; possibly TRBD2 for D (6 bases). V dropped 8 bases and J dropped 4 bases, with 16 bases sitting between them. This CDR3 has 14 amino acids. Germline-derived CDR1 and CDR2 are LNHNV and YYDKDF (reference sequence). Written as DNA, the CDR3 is TGTGCCACCCGCCCGGGACTCAATTCAGATACGCAGTATTTT. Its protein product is CATRPGLNSDTQYF.

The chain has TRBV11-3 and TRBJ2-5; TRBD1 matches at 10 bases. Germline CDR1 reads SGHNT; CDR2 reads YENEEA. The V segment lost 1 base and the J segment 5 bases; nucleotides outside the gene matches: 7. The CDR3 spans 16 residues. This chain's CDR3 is CASSLGVRDRGETQYF. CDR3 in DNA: TGTGCCAGCAGCTTAGGAGTCCGGGACAGGGGTGAGACCCAGTACTTC. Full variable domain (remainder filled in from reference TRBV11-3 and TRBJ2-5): EAGVVQSPRYKIIEKKQPVAFWCNPISGHNTLYWYLQNLGQGPELLIRYENEEAVDDSQLPKDRFSAERLKGVDSTLKIQPAELGDSAVYLCASSLGVRDRGETQYFGPGTRLLVL.